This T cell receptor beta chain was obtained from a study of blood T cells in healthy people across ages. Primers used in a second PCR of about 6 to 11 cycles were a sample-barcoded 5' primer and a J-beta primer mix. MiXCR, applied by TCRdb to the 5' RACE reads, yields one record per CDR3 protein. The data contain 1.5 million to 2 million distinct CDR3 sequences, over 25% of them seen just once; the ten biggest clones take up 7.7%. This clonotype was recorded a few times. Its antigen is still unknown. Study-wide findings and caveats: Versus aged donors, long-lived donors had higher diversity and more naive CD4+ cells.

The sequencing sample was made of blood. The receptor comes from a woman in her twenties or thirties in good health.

The CDR3 region is CASSTAGYSGANVLTF. CDR3 in DNA: TGTGCCAGCAGTACGGCAGGTTACTCTGGGGCCAACGTCCTGACTTTC. V gene TRBV28 combines with J gene TRBJ2-6; D remains ambiguous. Germline V lookup: CDR1 MDHEN, CDR2 SYDVKM. V was trimmed by 5 bases and J by 0 bases, leaving 11 bases between them. This CDR3 has 16 residues.